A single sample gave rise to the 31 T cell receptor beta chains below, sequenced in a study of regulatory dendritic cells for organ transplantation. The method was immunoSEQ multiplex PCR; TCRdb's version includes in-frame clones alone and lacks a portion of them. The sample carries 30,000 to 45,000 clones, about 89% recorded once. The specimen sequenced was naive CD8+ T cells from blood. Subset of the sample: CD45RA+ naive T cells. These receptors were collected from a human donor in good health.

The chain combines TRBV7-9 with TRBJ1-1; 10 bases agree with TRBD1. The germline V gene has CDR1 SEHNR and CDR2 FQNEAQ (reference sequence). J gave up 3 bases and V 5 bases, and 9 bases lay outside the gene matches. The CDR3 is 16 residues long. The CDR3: CASSPRDRGVYTEAFF. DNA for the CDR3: TGTGCCAGCAGCCCCCGGGACAGGGGAGTGTACACTGAAGCTTTCTTT.

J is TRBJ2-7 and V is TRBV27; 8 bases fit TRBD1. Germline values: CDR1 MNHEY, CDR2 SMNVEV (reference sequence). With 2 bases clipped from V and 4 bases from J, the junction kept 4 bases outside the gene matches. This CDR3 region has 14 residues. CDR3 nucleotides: TGTGCCAGCAGTTTAAGCAGGGGGCAATACGAGCAGTACTTC. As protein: CASSLSRGQYEQYF.

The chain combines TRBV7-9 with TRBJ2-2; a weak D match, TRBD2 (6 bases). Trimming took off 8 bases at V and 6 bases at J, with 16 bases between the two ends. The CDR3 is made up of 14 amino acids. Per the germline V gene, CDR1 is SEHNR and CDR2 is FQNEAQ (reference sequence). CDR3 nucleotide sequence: TGTGCCAGCTTGGGAGGACGTAGGGCCGGGGAGCTGTTTTTT. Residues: CASLGGRRAGELFF. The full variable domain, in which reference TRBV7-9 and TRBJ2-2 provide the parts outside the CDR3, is DTGVSQNPRHKITKRGQNVTFRCDPISEHNRLYWYRQTLGQGPEFLTYFQNEAQLEKSRLLSDRFSAERPKGSFSTLEIQRTEQGDSAMYLCASLGGRRAGELFFGEGSRLTVL.

CDR3 sequence (DNA): TGTGCCAGCAGTTTTGTGAGCGGGGGTACCTACGAGCAGTACTTC. Protein product: CASSFVSGGTYEQYF. The chain employs TRBV28 and TRBJ2-7, with 8 bases lining up with TRBD2. CDR1 and CDR2 from the germline V gene are MDHEN and SYDVKM. The trim removed 3 bases at V and 2 bases at J, leaving 6 bases unmatched. This CDR3 contains 15 residues.

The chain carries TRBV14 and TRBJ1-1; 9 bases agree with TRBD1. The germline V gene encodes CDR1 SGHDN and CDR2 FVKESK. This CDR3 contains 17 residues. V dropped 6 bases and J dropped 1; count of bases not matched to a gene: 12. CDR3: CASSRRGQGKANTEAFF. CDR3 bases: TGTGCCAGCAGTCGCCGGGGACAGGGTAAGGCGAACACTGAAGCTTTCTTT.

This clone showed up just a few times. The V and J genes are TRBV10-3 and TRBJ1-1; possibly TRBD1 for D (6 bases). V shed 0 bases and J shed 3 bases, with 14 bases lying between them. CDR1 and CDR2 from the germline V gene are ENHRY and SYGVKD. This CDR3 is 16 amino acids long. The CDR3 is CAISESSPGADTEAFF. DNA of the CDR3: TGTGCCATCAGTGAGTCGTCCCCGGGGGCAGACACTGAAGCTTTCTTT.

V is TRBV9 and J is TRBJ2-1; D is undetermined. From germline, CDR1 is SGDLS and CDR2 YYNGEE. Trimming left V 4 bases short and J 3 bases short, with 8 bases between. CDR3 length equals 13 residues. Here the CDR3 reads CASSPEDYNEQFF. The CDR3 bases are TGTGCCAGCAGCCCCGAGGACTACAATGAGCAGTTCTTC. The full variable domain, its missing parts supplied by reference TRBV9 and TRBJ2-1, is DSGVTQTPKHLITATGQRVTLRCSPRSGDLSVYWYQQSLDQGLQFLIQYYNGEERAKGNILERFSAQQFPDLHSELNLSSLELGDSALYFCASSPEDYNEQFFGPGTRLTVL.

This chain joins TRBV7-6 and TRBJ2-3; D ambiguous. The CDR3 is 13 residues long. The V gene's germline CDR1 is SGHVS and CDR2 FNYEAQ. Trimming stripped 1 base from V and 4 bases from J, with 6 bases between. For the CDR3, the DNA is TGTGCCAGCAGCTTAGAGGGCGCAGATACGCAGTATTTT. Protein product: CASSLEGADTQYF. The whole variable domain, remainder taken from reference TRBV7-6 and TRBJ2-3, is GAGVSQSPRYKVTKRGQDVALRCDPISGHVSLYWYRQALGQGPEFLTYFNYEAQQDKSGLPNDRFSAERPEGSISTLTIQRTEQRDSAMYRCASSLEGADTQYFGPGTRLTVL.

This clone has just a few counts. DNA of the CDR3: TGTGCCAGCAGCCATGAGGGGGCGTCGGGTAACTATGGCTACACCTTC. Translating gives CASSHEGASGNYGYTF. The J gene is TRBJ1-2, the V gene TRBV4-2; 7 bases map to TRBD1. This CDR3 contains 16 residues. V was clipped by 3 bases and J by 1 base; unmatched bases: 8. The germline V gene has CDR1 LGHNA and CDR2 YNFKEQ.

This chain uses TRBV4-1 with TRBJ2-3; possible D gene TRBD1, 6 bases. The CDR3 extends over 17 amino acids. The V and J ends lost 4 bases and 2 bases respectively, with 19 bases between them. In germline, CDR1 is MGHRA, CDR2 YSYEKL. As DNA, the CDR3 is TGCGCCAGCAGCCGGCAGGGGAGCGGAAGAAACACAGATACGCAGTATTTT. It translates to CASSRQGSGRNTDTQYF.

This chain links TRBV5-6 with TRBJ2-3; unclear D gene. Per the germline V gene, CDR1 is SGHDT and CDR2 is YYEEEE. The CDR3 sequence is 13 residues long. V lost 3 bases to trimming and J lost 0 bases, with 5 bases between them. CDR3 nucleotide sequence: TGTGCCAGCAGCTATTCTAGCACAGATACGCAGTATTTT. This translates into CASSYSSTDTQYF.

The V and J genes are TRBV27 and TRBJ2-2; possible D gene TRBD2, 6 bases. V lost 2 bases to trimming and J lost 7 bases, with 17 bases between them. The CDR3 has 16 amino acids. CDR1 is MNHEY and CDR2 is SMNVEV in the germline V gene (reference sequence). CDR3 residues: CASSLSRRAAGGELFF. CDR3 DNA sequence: TGTGCCAGCAGTTTAAGCAGGAGGGCCGCAGGCGGGGAGCTGTTTTTT.

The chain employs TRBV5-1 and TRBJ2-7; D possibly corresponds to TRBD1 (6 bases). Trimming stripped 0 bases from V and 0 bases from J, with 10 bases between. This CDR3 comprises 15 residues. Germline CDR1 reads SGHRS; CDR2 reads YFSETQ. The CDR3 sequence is CASSLGWTASYEQYF. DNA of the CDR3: TGCGCCAGCAGCTTGGGGTGGACAGCCTCCTACGAGCAGTACTTC. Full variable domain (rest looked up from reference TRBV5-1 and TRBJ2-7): KAGVTQTPRYLIKTRGQQVTLSCSPISGHRSVSWYQQTPGQGLQFLFEYFSETQRNKGNFPGRFSGRQFSNSRSEMNVSTLELGDSALYLCASSLGWTASYEQYFGPGTRLTVT.

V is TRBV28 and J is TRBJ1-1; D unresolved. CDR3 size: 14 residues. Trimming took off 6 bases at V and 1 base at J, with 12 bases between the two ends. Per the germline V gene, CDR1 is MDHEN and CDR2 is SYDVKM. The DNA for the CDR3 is TGTGCCAGCAGCATTTGGGGTCCGAACACTGAAGCTTTCTTT. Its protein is CASSIWGPNTEAFF.

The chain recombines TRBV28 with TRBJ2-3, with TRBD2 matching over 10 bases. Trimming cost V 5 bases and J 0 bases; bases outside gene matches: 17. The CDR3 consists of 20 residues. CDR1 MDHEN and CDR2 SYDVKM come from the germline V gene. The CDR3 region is CASSRTTWTSGSTSTDTQYF. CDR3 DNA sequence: TGTGCCAGCAGTCGTACTACCTGGACTAGCGGCTCAACTAGCACAGATACGCAGTATTTT.

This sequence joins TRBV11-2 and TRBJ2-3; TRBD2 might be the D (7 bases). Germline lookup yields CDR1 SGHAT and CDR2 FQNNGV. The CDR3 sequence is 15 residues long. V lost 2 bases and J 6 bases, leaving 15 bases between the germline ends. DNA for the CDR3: TGTGCCAGCAGCTTAACGGAGGGGGGGCTGGATACGCAGTATTTT. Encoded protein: CASSLTEGGLDTQYF. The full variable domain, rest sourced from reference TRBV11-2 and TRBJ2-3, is EAGVAQSPRYKIIEKRQSVAFWCNPISGHATLYWYQQILGQGPKLLIQFQNNGVVDDSQLPKDRFSAERLKGVDSTLKIQPAKLEDSAVYLCASSLTEGGLDTQYFGPGTRLTVL.

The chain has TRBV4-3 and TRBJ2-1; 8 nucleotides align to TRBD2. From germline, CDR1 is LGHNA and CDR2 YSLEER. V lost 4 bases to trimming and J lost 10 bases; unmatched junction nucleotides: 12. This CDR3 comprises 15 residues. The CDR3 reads CASSRLLADYPEQFF. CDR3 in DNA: TGCGCCAGCAGCCGCTTACTAGCGGATTACCCAGAGCAGTTCTTC.

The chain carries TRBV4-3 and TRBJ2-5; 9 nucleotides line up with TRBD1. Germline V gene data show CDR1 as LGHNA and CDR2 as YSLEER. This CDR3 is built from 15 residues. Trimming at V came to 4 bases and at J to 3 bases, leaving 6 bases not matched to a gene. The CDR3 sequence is CASSRLTGGKETQYF. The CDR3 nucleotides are TGCGCCAGCAGCCGACTGACAGGGGGAAAAGAGACCCAGTACTTC.

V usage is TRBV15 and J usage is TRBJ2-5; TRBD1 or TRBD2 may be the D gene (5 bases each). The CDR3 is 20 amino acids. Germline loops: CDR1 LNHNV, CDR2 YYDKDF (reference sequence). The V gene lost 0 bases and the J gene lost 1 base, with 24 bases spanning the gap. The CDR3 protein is CATSRDWTAGARRTQETQYF. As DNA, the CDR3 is TGTGCCACCAGCAGAGATTGGACTGCTGGGGCCCGGCGGACCCAAGAGACCCAGTACTTC.

The CDR3 sequence is CASSLAVGGRDEAFF. The DNA of the CDR3 is TGTGCCAGCAGCTTAGCGGTTGGGGGGCGGGATGAAGCTTTCTTT. V usage is TRBV7-8 and J usage is TRBJ1-1; possibly TRBD1 for D (6 bases). The CDR3 runs 15 residues. Germline V gene sequence: CDR1 SGHVS, CDR2 FQNEAQ. Trimming took 0 bases from V and 7 from J, leaving 15 bases between them.

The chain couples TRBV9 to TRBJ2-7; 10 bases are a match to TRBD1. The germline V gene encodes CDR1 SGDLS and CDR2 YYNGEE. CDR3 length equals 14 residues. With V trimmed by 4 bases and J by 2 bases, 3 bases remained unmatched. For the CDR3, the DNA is TGTGCCAGCAGCTCCGGGACAGGGGCCTACGAGCAGTACTTC. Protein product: CASSSGTGAYEQYF.

CDR3 region: CATLAGETAIQETQYF. DNA of the CDR3: TGTGCCACACTAGCGGGGGAGACCGCAATTCAAGAGACCCAGTACTTC. V and J are TRBV10-3 and TRBJ2-5, with 11 positions matching TRBD2. Germline V lookup: CDR1 ENHRY, CDR2 SYGVKD. Trimming cost V 10 bases and J 2 bases; bases outside gene matches: 12. This CDR3 has 16 amino acids.

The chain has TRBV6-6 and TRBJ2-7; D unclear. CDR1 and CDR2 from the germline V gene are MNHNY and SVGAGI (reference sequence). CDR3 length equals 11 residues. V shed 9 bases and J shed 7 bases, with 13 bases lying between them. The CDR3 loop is CASANVGEQYF. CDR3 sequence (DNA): TGTGCCAGTGCAAACGTGGGGGAGCAGTACTTC.

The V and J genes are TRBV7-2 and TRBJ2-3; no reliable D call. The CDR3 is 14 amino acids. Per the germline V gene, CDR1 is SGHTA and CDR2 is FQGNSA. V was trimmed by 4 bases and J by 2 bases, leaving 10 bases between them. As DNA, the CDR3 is TGTGCCAGCAGCTGGTCCTGGTTCACAGATACGCAGTATTTT. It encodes CASSWSWFTDTQYF.

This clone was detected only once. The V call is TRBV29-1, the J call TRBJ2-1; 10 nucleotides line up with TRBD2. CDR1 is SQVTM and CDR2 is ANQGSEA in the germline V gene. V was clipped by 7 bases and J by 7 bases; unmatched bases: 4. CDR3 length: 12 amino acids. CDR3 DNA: TGCAGCGCCTTAGCGGGAGGAAATGAGCAGTTCTTC. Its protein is CSALAGGNEQFF.

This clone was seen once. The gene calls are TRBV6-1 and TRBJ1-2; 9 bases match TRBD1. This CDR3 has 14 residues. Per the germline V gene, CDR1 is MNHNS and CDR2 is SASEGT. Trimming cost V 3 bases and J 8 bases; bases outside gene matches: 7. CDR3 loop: CASSEGFTGGGYTF. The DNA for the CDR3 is TGTGCCAGCAGTGAGGGTTTCACAGGGGGCGGCTACACCTTC.

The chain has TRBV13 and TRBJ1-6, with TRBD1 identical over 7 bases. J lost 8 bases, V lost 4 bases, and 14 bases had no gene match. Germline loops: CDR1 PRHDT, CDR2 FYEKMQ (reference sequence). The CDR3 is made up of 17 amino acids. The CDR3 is CASSSRDSDFGDSPLHF. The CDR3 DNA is TGTGCCAGCAGCTCGCGGGACAGTGACTTTGGGGATTCACCCCTCCACTTT.

The CDR3 nucleotides read TGTGCCAGCAGCCCAACGGGGACTAGCGCAAACATTCAGTACTTC. Translating gives CASSPTGTSANIQYF. The chain couples TRBV13 to TRBJ2-4; 10 positions match TRBD2. CDR1 and CDR2 from the germline V gene are PRHDT and FYEKMQ (reference sequence). Trimming cost V 5 bases and J 6 bases; bases outside gene matches: 7. The CDR3 sequence is 15 residues long.

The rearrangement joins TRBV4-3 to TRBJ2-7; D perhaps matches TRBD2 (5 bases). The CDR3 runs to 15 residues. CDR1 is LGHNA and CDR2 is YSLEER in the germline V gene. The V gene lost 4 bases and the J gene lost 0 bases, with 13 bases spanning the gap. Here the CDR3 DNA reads TGCGCCAGCAGCCCCACCGGGGATAGCTCCTACGAGCAGTACTTC. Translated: CASSPTGDSSYEQYF.

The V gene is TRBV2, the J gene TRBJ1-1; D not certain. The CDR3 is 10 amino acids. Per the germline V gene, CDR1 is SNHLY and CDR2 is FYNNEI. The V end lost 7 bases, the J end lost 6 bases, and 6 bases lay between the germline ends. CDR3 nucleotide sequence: TGTGCCAGCATTCAGCCTGAAGCTTTCTTT. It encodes CASIQPEAFF. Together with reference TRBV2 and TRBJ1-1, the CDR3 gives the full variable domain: EPEVTQTPSHQVTQMGQEVILRCVPISNHLYFYWYRQILGQKVEFLVSFYNNEISEKSEIFDDQFSVERPDGSNFTLKIRSTKLEDSAMYFCASIQPEAFFGQGTRLTVV.

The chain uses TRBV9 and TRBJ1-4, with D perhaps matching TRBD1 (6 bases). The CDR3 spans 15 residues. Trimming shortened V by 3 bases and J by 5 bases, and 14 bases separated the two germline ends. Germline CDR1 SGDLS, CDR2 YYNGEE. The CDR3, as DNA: TGTGCCAGCAGCGGCACAGGGCGGCTCAATGAAAAACTGTTTTTT. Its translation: CASSGTGRLNEKLFF.